The sequence of this T cell receptor beta chain was determined in a study of CD8+CD57+ T cells in acquired aplastic anemia. Study summary: Yields of DNA that came from sorted CD4+ and CD8+ cells averaged roughly 3.2 ug. Whole-study results and caveats: About 30 CD8+ CDR3 sequences occurred in both the patients and the controls.

This clonotype was seen more than once but under ten times. Antigen unknown. Per germline, CDR1 MNHNS and CDR2 SASEGT. V lost 6 bases to trimming and J lost 11 bases; unmatched junction nucleotides: 5. CDR3 length equals 12 residues. Patients included in sequencing had previously demonstrated CD8+CD57+ cell expansion by flow cytometry. Everyone among the patients had severe acquired aplastic anemia. The template for TCR beta VDJ and CDR3 sequence profiling was genomic DNA. From the reads, TCRdb called clonotypes with MiXCR, one entry per CDR3 protein. The repertoire holds 55,000 to 60,000 distinct CDR3 sequences, roughly three fifths seen once, with roughly 15% in the top ten.

This clonotype originated in a human donor with aplastic anemia. The sample was sorted CD4+, CD8+, or CD8+CD57+ T cells (not recorded which) from PBMCs. This chain links TRBV6-1 with TRBJ2-2; 8 nucleotides match TRBD1. The CDR3 loop is CASRGDRPELFF. DNA of the CDR3: TGTGCCAGCAGGGGGGACAGGCCAGAGCTGTTTTTT.